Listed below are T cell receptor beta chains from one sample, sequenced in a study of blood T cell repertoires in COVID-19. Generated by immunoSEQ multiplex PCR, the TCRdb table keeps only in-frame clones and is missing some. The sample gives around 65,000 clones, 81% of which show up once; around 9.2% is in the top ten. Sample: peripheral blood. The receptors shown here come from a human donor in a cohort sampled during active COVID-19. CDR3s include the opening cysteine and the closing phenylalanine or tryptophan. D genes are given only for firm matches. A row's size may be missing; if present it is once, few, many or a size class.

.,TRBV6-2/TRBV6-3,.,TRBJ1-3,TGTGCCAGCAGTTACCCCGGACTTGGAAACACCATATATTTT,CASSYPGLGNTIYF
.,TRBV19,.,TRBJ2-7,TGTGCCAGTAGTATCCTCGGGTGGGAGCAGTACTTC,CASSILGWEQYF
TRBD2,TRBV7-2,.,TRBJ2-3,TGTGCCAGCAGCCTCATGGGGGGGGGTATGAAGGGCACAGATACGCAGTATTTT,CASSLMGGGMKGTDTQYF
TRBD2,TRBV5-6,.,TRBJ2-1,TGTGCCAGCAGCTTGTGGCGACTAGCGGATCATTACAATGAGCAGTTCTTC,CASSLWRLADHYNEQFF
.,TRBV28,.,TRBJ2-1,TGTGCCACCGCTCCCAGCTCCTACAATGAGCAGTTCTTC,CATAPSSYNEQFF
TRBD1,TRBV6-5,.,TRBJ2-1,TGTGCCAGCACCACAGGGGAAGCTAGGAATGAGCAGTTCTTC,CASTTGEARNEQFF
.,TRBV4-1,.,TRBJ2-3,TGCGCCAGCAGCCAAGCGGGTGATACGCAGTATTTT,CASSQAGDTQYF
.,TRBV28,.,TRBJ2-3,TGTGCCAGCACCTTCAGACTGGACACAGATACGCAGTATTTT,CASTFRLDTDTQYF
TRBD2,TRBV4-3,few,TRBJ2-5,TGCGCCAGCAGCCAAGATCTGTCGGGAGCCTATTCCGGGACTAGCGGGAGAGAGACCCAGTACTTC,CASSQDLSGAYSGTSGRETQYF
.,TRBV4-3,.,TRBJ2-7,TGCGCCAGCAGCCAAACAGTCTCGTTCTCCTACGAGCAGTACTTC,CASSQTVSFSYEQYF
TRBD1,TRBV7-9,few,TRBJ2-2,TGTGCCAGCAGAGACAGGGCGAACACCGGGGAGCTGTTTTTT,CASRDRANTGELFF
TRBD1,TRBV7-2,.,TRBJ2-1,TGTGCCAGCACCCCGGGACAGGGGGATGAGCAGTTCTTC,CASTPGQGDEQFF
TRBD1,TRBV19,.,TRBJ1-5,TGTGCCAGTGGGCAAACCGGGACAGGGGGCCAGCCCCAGCATTTT,CASGQTGTGGQPQHF
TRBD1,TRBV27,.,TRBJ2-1,TGTGCCAGCAGTCGCGACAGGGGTGGAGATGAGCAGTTCTTC,CASSRDRGGDEQFF
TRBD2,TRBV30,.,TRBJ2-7,TGTGCACTAGCGGTCCCCTACGAGCAGTACTTC,CALAVPYEQYF
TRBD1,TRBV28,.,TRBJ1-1,TGTGCCAGCAGTGCTCGGGGACAGGGGAACACTGAAGCTTTCTTT,CASSARGQGNTEAFF
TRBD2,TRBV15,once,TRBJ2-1,TGTGCCACCAGCAGGGATCGACTAGCGGGAGGGGTCAATGAGCAGTTCTTC,CATSRDRLAGGVNEQFF
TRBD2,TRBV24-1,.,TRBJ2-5,TGTGCCACCAGTGATTTGACGGGGGGGGCGGAGACCCAGTACTTC,CATSDLTGGAETQYF
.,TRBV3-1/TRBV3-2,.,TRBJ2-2,TGTGCCAGCAGCCAAGGCCTACTCGGCGGGGAGCTGTTTTTT,CASSQGLLGGELFF
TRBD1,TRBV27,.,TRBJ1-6,TGTGCCAGCAGTTTCGGAGGGGGCAATTCACCCCTCCACTTT,CASSFGGGNSPLHF
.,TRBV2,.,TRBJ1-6,TGTGCCAGCAGTGATCGGCGGGGCTCCACGCCCCTCCACTTT,CASSDRRGSTPLHF
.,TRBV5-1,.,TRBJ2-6,TGCGCCAGCAGCTTGGCCGTTGGTAAGAGGGGGACAAACTCTGGGGCCAACGTCCTGACTTTC,CASSLAVGKRGTNSGANVLTF
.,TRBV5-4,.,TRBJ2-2,TGTGCCAGCAGCTTGGCCGGGAGTTCCACCGGGGAGCTGTTTTTT,CASSLAGSSTGELFF
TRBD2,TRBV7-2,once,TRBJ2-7,TGTGCCAGCAGCTTATCGTTGGGGGGGATTGAGTACTTC,CASSLSLGGIEYF
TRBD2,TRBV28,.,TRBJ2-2,TGTGCCAGCAGTCTTGGGACTAGCGGGAGGGCACCCCCGGGCACCGGGGAGCTGTTTTTT,CASSLGTSGRAPPGTGELFF
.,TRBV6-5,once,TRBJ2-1,TGTGCCAGCAGTTACAGACAGAACTACAATGAGCAGTTCTTC,CASSYRQNYNEQFF
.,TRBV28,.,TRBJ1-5,TGTGCCAGCAGTCAGGAGGGTTTTGGCAATCAGCCCCAGCATTTT,CASSQEGFGNQPQHF
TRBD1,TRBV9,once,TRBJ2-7,TGTGCCAGCAGCGTAGGCGGACAGGGTTTCCACGAGCAGTACTTC,CASSVGGQGFHEQYF
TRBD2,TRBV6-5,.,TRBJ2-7,TGTGCCAGCAGCCAACTAGCGGGCCCTTACTACGAGCAGTACTTC,CASSQLAGPYYEQYF
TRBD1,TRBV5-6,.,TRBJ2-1,TGTGCCAGCAGCATCGACAGGGACAATGAGCAGTTCTTC,CASSIDRDNEQFF
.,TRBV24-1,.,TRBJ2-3,TGTGCCACCAGTGATTTGGAGATCCCGCCCGAGCGAGCGAGTGATATTAGCACAGATACGCAGTATTTT,CATSDLEIPPERASDISTDTQYF
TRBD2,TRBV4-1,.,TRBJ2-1,TGCGCCAGCAGCCCCTCTAGCGGGAAGAACAATGAGCAGTTCTTC,CASSPSSGKNNEQFF
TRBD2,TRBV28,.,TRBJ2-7,TGTGCCAGCAGTTTATTTACTAGCGGGAGTGGGAGGAACGAGCAGTACTTC,CASSLFTSGSGRNEQYF
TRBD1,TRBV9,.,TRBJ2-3,TGTGCCAGCAGCTACACAGGGGGTCTGGCAGATACGCAGTATTTT,CASSYTGGLADTQYF
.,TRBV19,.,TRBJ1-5,TGTGCCAGTAGTATGGAAGGTGTGGACAGTAGCAATCAGCCCCAGCATTTT,CASSMEGVDSSNQPQHF
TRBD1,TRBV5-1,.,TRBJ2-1,TGCGCCAGCAGCTTGGGGGACAGCTTCTCTATAAGCTCCTACAATGAGCAGTTCTTC,CASSLGDSFSISSYNEQFF
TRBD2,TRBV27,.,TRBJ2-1,TGTGCCAGCAGTACATGGGGGGGACCCTACAATGAGCAGTTCTTC,CASSTWGGPYNEQFF
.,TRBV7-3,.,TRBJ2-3,TGTGCCAGCAGCCCCCCCCCACACGATACGCAGTATTTT,CASSPPPHDTQYF
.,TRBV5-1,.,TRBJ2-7,TGCGCCAGCAGCTTGGAGGGTCAAAAGGGAGGAGAGCAGTACTTC,CASSLEGQKGGEQYF
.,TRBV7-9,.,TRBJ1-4,TGTGCCAGCAGCCTCTCCGGACTCCCAACTAATGAAAAACTGTTTTTT,CASSLSGLPTNEKLFF
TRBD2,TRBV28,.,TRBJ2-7,TGTGCCAGCAGTTTTTTAGGTAGCGGGACGGGTTCGGACGAGCAGTACTTC,CASSFLGSGTGSDEQYF
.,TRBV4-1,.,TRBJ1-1,TGCGCCAGCAGCCAAGATCCAGGAGGGGCGCAAGCTTTCTTT,CASSQDPGGAQAFF
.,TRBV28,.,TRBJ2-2,TGTGCCAGCAGTTTGAGGACCGGGGAGCTGTTTTTT,CASSLRTGELFF
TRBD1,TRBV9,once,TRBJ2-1,TGTGCCAGCAGCGCCCGCCCCCGGACAGGGTTCCGTAATGAGCAGTTCTTC,CASSARPRTGFRNEQFF
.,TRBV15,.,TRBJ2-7,TGTGCCACCAGCAGAGTCCCCAACCCTACCTACGAGCAGTACTTC,CATSRVPNPTYEQYF
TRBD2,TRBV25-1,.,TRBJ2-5,TGTGCCAGCAGTGATTGGGGTTGGACTAGCCGCCAAGAGACCCAGTACTTC,CASSDWGWTSRQETQYF
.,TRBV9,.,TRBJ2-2,TGTGCCAGCAGCATTAGTGAGCCCGGGGAGCTGTTTTTT,CASSISEPGELFF
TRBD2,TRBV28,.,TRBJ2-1,TGTGCCAGCAGCCCGGGACTAGCGGAAGCCAATGAGCAGTTCTTC,CASSPGLAEANEQFF